The 6 T cell receptor beta chains below were found in one sample sequenced in a study of cytomegalovirus exposure and HLA in healthy donors. Sequenced by immunoSEQ multiplex PCR; TCRdb stores in-frame clones only, minus some. The table has 150,000 to 200,000 clones, less than 90% seen once. Sample: PBMCs. The origin of the receptors is a man aged 30 to 45 in good health and CMV-seropositive.

V and J are TRBV18 and TRBJ1-1; no definite D call. V lost 3 bases and J 7 bases, leaving 18 bases between the germline ends. This CDR3 is 15 amino acids long. Looked up from germline, CDR1 is KGHSH and CDR2 is LQKENI. CDR3 residues: CASSPGRTQKGEAFF. For the CDR3, the DNA is TGTGCCAGCTCACCTGGTCGGACTCAGAAAGGTGAAGCTTTCTTT.

V gene TRBV28 combines with J gene TRBJ2-1; 9 positions agree with TRBD1. J lost 7 bases, V lost 1 base, and 2 bases had no gene match. The CDR3 sequence is 14 residues long. Germline CDR1 reads MDHEN; CDR2 reads SYDVKM. For the CDR3, the DNA is TGTGCCAGCAGTTTATTGGGGACAGGGAATGAGCAGTTCTTC. Encoded protein: CASSLLGTGNEQFF.

This chain links TRBV2 with TRBJ1-1; D not resolved. The ends were cut back, 6 bases at V and 3 bases at J, with 14 bases in the middle. Per germline, CDR1 SNHLY and CDR2 FYNNEI. This CDR3 is 14 amino acids long. CDR3 bases: TGTGCCAGCAGATCCGAAGGGCGGGACACTGAAGCTTTCTTT. This translates into CASRSEGRDTEAFF.

The chain combines TRBV28 with TRBJ2-7, with D perhaps matching TRBD2 (5 bases). The V gene's germline CDR1 is MDHEN and CDR2 SYDVKM. This CDR3 has 14 residues. Trimming pared 5 bases from V and 0 bases from J, leaving 11 bases between. Here the CDR3 reads CASSTDWSSYEQYF. The CDR3 region has the DNA TGTGCCAGCAGTACGGACTGGAGCTCCTACGAGCAGTACTTC.

The V and J genes are TRBV12-5 and TRBJ2-1, with TRBD2 as a possible D gene (5 bases). The CDR3 has 16 residues. V was clipped by 1 base and J by 0 bases, with 10 bases between them. Germline lookup yields CDR1 LGHNT and CDR2 FRNRAP. This chain's CDR3 is CASGLGQGSSYNEQFF. CDR3 nucleotide sequence: TGTGCTAGTGGTTTGGGTCAAGGGAGCTCCTACAATGAGCAGTTCTTC.

V gene TRBV2 combines with J gene TRBJ2-5, with a possible D match to TRBD1 (6 bases). Germline V gene data show CDR1 as SNHLY and CDR2 as FYNNEI. V gave up 5 bases and J gave up 5 bases, with 15 bases separating them. The CDR3 is made up of 14 amino acids. The CDR3 loop is CASSPKRTAETQYF. The CDR3 coding sequence is TGTGCCAGCAGTCCCAAACGGACAGCCGAGACCCAGTACTTC.